Shown below are 4 T cell receptor beta chains from a single sample sequenced in a study of human T cells and chemical hapten exposure. MiXCR was run by TCRdb on the RACE reads, yielding one entry per CDR3 protein. The sample has 30,000 to 40,000 distinct CDR3 sequences, 5% to 7% seen once. As for time point: patch test 1, 2 weeks after DPC sensitization. Treatment indicated: therapeutic diphenylcyclopropenone sensitization with weekly scalp DPC. Extraction of total RNA was performed on unfractionated whole blood. This sample comprised whole blood, obtained in connection with sensitization to the hapten diphenylcyclopropenone (DPC). The origin of the receptors is a woman aged 25 to 39 with alopecia areata. Some clones in this sample may be carry-over from other donors' samples.

This clonotype is classed as medium-sized (0.01 to 0.1%). V gene TRBV4-2 combines with J gene TRBJ2-2, with D possibly TRBD1 on 6 matching bases. This CDR3 comprises 15 residues. In germline, CDR1 is LGHNA, CDR2 YNFKEQ. V was clipped by 0 bases and J by 4 bases, with 9 bases between them. Written as DNA, the CDR3 is TGTGCCAGCAGCCAAGACAGGGGAAGCACCGGGGAGCTGTTTTTT. This codes for CASSQDRGSTGELFF.

This clonotype was counted ten times or more. This sequence joins TRBV7-2 and TRBJ2-7; TRBD1 matches at 7 bases. CDR1 and CDR2 from the germline V gene are SGHTA and FQGNSA. Trimming at V came to 5 bases and at J to 4 bases, leaving 8 bases not matched to a gene. CDR3 length: 14 residues. Here the CDR3 DNA reads TGTGCCAGCAGCCGCTTGATGACAGGGTACGAGCAGTACTTC. It encodes CASSRLMTGYEQYF.

In this sample, this clonotype turned up many times. The CDR3 DNA sequence: TGTGCCATCAGTGAGTCGGGGGCCCGTTCGGGAGGGGCCAACGTCCTGACTTTC. Translating gives CAISESGARSGGANVLTF. The rearrangement joins TRBV10-3 to TRBJ2-6, with TRBD1 as a possible D gene (6 bases). Germline V gives CDR1 ENHRY, CDR2 SYGVKD. V lost 0 bases to trimming and J lost 4 bases, with 16 bases between them. The CDR3 totals 18 residues.

This clonotype was recorded many times. The chain recombines TRBV10-3 with TRBJ2-7; D perhaps matches TRBD2 (6 bases). This CDR3 comprises 15 residues. The V end lost 3 bases, the J end lost 3 bases, and 15 bases lay between the germline ends. Germline values: CDR1 ENHRY, CDR2 SYGVKD. This CDR3 is CAISEVGQGGYEQYF. For the CDR3, the DNA is TGTGCCATCAGTGAAGTCGGCCAGGGAGGCTACGAGCAGTACTTC.